Listed here are 28 T cell receptor beta chains from one sample, sequenced in a study of vaccination effects on CD4 cells after COVID-19. Data came from immunoSEQ multiplex PCR; TCRdb stores just in-frame clones and leaves some out. The sample gives approximately 61,000 clones, about four fifths of which show up once; 4.3% is in the top ten. The antigens these receptors bind are not known. CD4+ T cell isolation took place after approximately 11 days of culture. Of the BNT162b2 and mRNA-1273 vaccines, participants received two doses of one or the other. The source was CD4+ T cells from PBMCs cultured without peptide, collected after COVID-19 vaccination. Receptor source: a human donor who received a COVID-19 vaccine.

J is TRBJ1-6 and V is TRBV3-1 (or the pseudogene TRBV3-2); maybe TRBD1 (6 bases). The CDR3 length is 17 residues. Trimming took 0 bases from V and 6 from J, leaving 15 bases between them. The germline CDR1 and CDR2 sequences are LGHDT and YNNKEL (reference sequence). The DNA of the CDR3 is TGTGCCAGCAGCCAAGAGTCAGTAGGACAGATTAATTCACCCCTCCACTTT. Its protein is CASSQESVGQINSPLHF.

The V and J genes are TRBV7-8 and TRBJ1-2; possible D gene TRBD1, 5 bases. The CDR3 is 14 residues long. The V gene's germline CDR1 is SGHVS and CDR2 FQNEAQ. The V end was cut by 5 bases, the J end by 1 base, with 11 bases between. The CDR3 region is CASSLSTVNYGYTF. In DNA form, the CDR3 reads TGTGCCAGCAGCCTCTCGACAGTTAACTATGGCTACACCTTC.

The chain is built from TRBV3-1 (or the pseudogene TRBV3-2) and TRBJ2-7; D call uncertain. This CDR3 is built from 13 residues. Trimming cost V 3 bases and J 6 bases, with 12 bases left between them. From germline, CDR1 is LGHDT and CDR2 YNNKEL (reference sequence). The CDR3 region has the DNA TGTGCCAGCAGCCAGGGCCTAGTACGCGAGCAGTACTTC. It codes for CASSQGLVREQYF.

V is TRBV7-2 and J is TRBJ1-6; TRBD1 might be the D (5 bases). The CDR3 is 12 amino acids. V lost 7 bases and J lost 14, with 15 bases in between. In germline, CDR1 is SGHTA, CDR2 FQGNSA. The CDR3 DNA follows: TGTGCCAGCACCCCCGAGGGGCTCACCCTCCACTTT. Translation gives CASTPEGLTLHF.

V gene TRBV6-5 combines with J gene TRBJ2-7; a possible D gene is TRBD2 (6 bases). The V end was cut by 5 bases, the J end by 5 bases, with 16 bases between. Per the germline V gene, CDR1 is MNHEY and CDR2 is SVGAGI. This CDR3 has 14 amino acids. The CDR3 is CASSPARGEDEQYF. Written as DNA, the CDR3 is TGTGCCAGCAGTCCTGCGCGTGGGGAGGACGAGCAGTACTTC.

Only one count was recorded for this clone. V gene TRBV27 combines with J gene TRBJ2-2, with 9 bases identical to TRBD2. The CDR3 covers 17 residues. The junction had 10 bases not matched to a gene; V was cut back by 7 bases and J by 1 base. Germline CDR1 and CDR2: MNHEY and SMNVEV (reference sequence). The CDR3: CASTQRLAVLNTGELFF. The DNA for the CDR3 is TGTGCCAGCACGCAGCGACTAGCGGTTTTGAACACCGGGGAGCTGTTTTTT.

This chain connects TRBV6-5 to TRBJ2-1, with 7 bases lining up with TRBD2. The CDR3 has 16 residues. Germline values: CDR1 MNHEY, CDR2 SVGAGI. J lost 4 bases, V lost 0 bases, and 6 bases had no gene match. The CDR3 is CASSYSPSGVYNEQFF. As DNA, the CDR3 is TGTGCCAGCAGTTACTCCCCCAGCGGGGTTTACAATGAGCAGTTCTTC.

The genes are TRBV4-1 and TRBJ2-7; D remains ambiguous. CDR1 is MGHRA, CDR2 YSYEKL, per germline. CDR3 length: 14 amino acids. V lost 2 bases and J 4 bases, leaving 12 bases between the germline ends. The CDR3 DNA reads TGCGCCAGCAGCCAAATACAACAGCAGTACGAGCAGTACTTC. It yields the protein CASSQIQQQYEQYF.

V usage is TRBV5-1 and J usage is TRBJ2-7; D may be TRBD1 or TRBD2 (6 bases each). This CDR3 contains 16 residues. The germline V gene encodes CDR1 SGHRS and CDR2 YFSETQ. The ends were cut back, 0 bases at V and 6 bases at J, with 19 bases in the middle. In DNA, the CDR3 is TGCGCCAGCAGCTTGGGGGGGTTACAGGGAGCGGGCGAGCAGTACTTC. This translates into CASSLGGLQGAGEQYF.

This clone has only one observation. V is TRBV6-5 and J is TRBJ2-3; unclear D gene. Germline assignment: CDR1 MNHEY and CDR2 SVGAGI. The CDR3 runs to 14 residues. V shed 8 bases and J shed 2 bases, with 14 bases lying between them. CDR3 coding DNA: TGTGCCAGCTCCAACTCAGACGCCACAGATACGCAGTATTTT. This gives the protein CASSNSDATDTQYF.

This chain connects TRBV10-2 to TRBJ2-2; 10 bases are shared with TRBD1. Per germline, CDR1 WSHSY and CDR2 SAAADI. The CDR3 is 14 amino acids. V was pared by 8 bases and J by 4 bases, with 4 bases of the junction left unmatched. The CDR3 DNA reads TGCGCCAGCGGGACAGGGGTCGTCACCGGGGAGCTGTTTTTT. Translating it yields CASGTGVVTGELFF.

J is TRBJ2-1 and V is TRBV5-4; 8 bases fit TRBD2. V was clipped by 4 bases and J by 7 bases; unmatched bases: 13. The CDR3 is made up of 16 amino acids. Germline CDR1 reads SGHNT; CDR2 reads YYREEE (reference sequence). The CDR3 sequence is CASSPGGQRGFNEQFF. CDR3 nucleotide sequence: TGTGCCAGCAGCCCGGGGGGCCAGCGGGGGTTTAATGAGCAGTTCTTC.

This chain connects TRBV15 to TRBJ2-1; no firm D call. The CDR3 has 13 residues. The germline gives CDR1 LNHNV, CDR2 YYDKDF (reference sequence). V was cut by 0 bases and J by 6 bases, with 6 bases left in between. The CDR3 protein is CATSRDYGNEQFF. The CDR3 DNA is TGTGCCACCAGCAGAGATTATGGCAATGAGCAGTTCTTC.

The gene calls are TRBV11-3 and TRBJ1-3; D unresolved. Deletions cut 5 bases from V and 0 bases from J, with 8 bases between. Germline V gene data show CDR1 as SGHNT and CDR2 as YENEEA. This CDR3 is built from 14 residues. The chain's CDR3 is CASSAGFSGNTIYF. The CDR3 DNA reads TGTGCCAGCAGCGCTGGCTTCTCTGGAAACACCATATATTTT.

The rearrangement uses TRBV28 and TRBJ1-2; D gene uncertain. V lost 4 bases and J 8 bases, leaving 23 bases between the germline ends. Germline-derived CDR1 and CDR2 are MDHEN and SYDVKM. The CDR3 spans 16 residues. The CDR3 is CASSSPPGIWPGGYTF. Here the CDR3 DNA reads TGTGCCAGCAGTTCCCCCCCGGGGATTTGGCCTGGGGGCTACACCTTC.

This clone is a singleton in its sample. The chain uses TRBV19 and TRBJ2-4, with 8 bases matching TRBD2. CDR3 size: 17 residues. Germline CDR1 reads LNHDA; CDR2 reads SQIVND (reference sequence). Losses at the gene ends were 5 bases for V and 5 bases for J; bases not matched to a gene: 14. CDR3 loop: CASSGSFGRGGENIQYF. The CDR3 nucleotides are TGTGCCAGTAGTGGAAGCTTCGGGAGGGGGGGAGAAAACATTCAGTACTTC. The variable domain in full, with the rest retrieved from reference TRBV19 and TRBJ2-4, is DGGITQSPKYLFRKEGQNVTLSCEQNLNHDAMYWYRQDPGQGLRLIYYSQIVNDFQKGDIAEGYSVSREKKESFPLTVTSAQKNPTAFYLCASSGSFGRGGENIQYFGAGTRLSVL.

The chain links TRBV21-1 to TRBJ2-1; the D segment call TRBD2 is taken from the table without a DNA check. TRBV21-1 is listed as a pseudogene. The CDR3 loop spans 17 amino acids. The CDR3 is CASGTSGGGSSYNEQFF. For the CDR3, the DNA is TGTGCCAGCGGAACTAGCGGGGGGGGGAGCTCCTACAATGAGCAGTTCTTC.

In its sample, this clone was seen once. V is TRBV10-3 and J is TRBJ1-1; D is unresolved. CDR1 is ENHRY and CDR2 is SYGVKD in the germline V gene. The V and J ends lost 0 bases and 1 base respectively, with 6 bases between them. This CDR3 comprises 14 residues. The CDR3 protein is CAISESSKNTEAFF. CDR3 nucleotides: TGTGCCATCAGTGAGTCTTCCAAGAACACTGAAGCTTTCTTT.

The rearrangement joins TRBV30 to TRBJ2-3; 8 bases are a match to TRBD2. Germline V gene lookup returns CDR1 GTSNPN and CDR2 SVGIG (reference sequence). V lost 7 bases to trimming and J lost 2 bases; unmatched junction nucleotides: 5. The CDR3 covers 13 residues. CDR3 protein: CASLAGNTDTQYF. The DNA for the CDR3 is TGTGCCTCCTTAGCGGGGAACACAGATACGCAGTATTTT.

The rearrangement joins TRBV28 to TRBJ2-7; the D is unclear. The CDR3 has 15 amino acids. Trimming shortened V by 6 bases and J by 2 bases, and 17 bases separated the two germline ends. Germline values: CDR1 MDHEN, CDR2 SYDVKM. DNA of the CDR3: TGTGCCAGCAGCTCGATCCTGGGTGGGACCTACGAGCAGTACTTC. Encoded protein: CASSSILGGTYEQYF.

The chain couples TRBV10-3 to TRBJ1-5; 8 bases line up with TRBD1. Looked up from germline, CDR1 is ENHRY and CDR2 is SYGVKD. This CDR3 comprises 19 residues. The V and J ends lost 3 bases and 7 bases, in that order; junction bases with no gene match: 20. CDR3: CAISEGGWQGARGRQPQHF. In nucleotides, the CDR3 is TGTGCCATCAGTGAAGGTGGATGGCAGGGGGCGAGGGGGAGACAGCCCCAGCATTTT.

The chain uses TRBV18 and TRBJ1-4, with 9 bases that match TRBD1. Looked up from germline, CDR1 is KGHSH and CDR2 is LQKENI. The CDR3 runs 15 residues. With V trimmed by 6 bases and J by 8 bases, 10 bases remained unmatched. The CDR3 region has the DNA TGTGCCAGCTCGCCCGGACAGGGGATGGGGGAAAAACTGTTTTTT. Residues: CASSPGQGMGEKLFF.

The chain couples TRBV25-1 to TRBJ2-3; 13 positions agree with TRBD2. The CDR3 consists of 16 residues. Germline values: CDR1 MGHDK, CDR2 SYGVNS. J was trimmed by 2 bases and V by 5 bases; bases with no gene match: 4. CDR3 coding DNA: TGTGCCAGCAGTAAGGGACTAGCGGGGATCACAGATACGCAGTATTTT. Its protein product is CASSKGLAGITDTQYF. Supplemented by reference TRBV25-1 and TRBJ2-3, the full variable domain reads EADIYQTPRYLVIGTGKKITLECSQTMGHDKMYWYQQDPGMELHLIHYSYGVNSTEKGDLSSESTVSRIRTEHFPLTLESARPSHTSQYLCASSKGLAGITDTQYFGPGTRLTVL.

The table lists this clone with a few counts. CDR3 loop: CASSSEMARHGYTF. The CDR3 DNA follows: TGTGCCAGCAGCTCAGAAATGGCGCGGCATGGCTACACCTTC. This sequence joins TRBV2 and TRBJ1-2; D uncertain. Germline CDR1 is SNHLY and CDR2 is FYNNEI. There are 14 residues in the CDR3. V was cut by 6 bases and J by 6 bases, with 17 bases left in between.

The J gene is TRBJ1-1, the V gene TRBV4-3; maybe TRBD1 (5 bases). Deletions cut 0 bases from V and 5 bases from J, with 31 bases between. Per germline, CDR1 LGHNA and CDR2 YSLEER. The CDR3 totals 21 residues. This chain's CDR3 is CASSQEPAIGGSAIRLTEAFF. The CDR3 bases are TGCGCCAGCAGCCAAGAGCCGGCTATCGGGGGTAGCGCCATACGGTTAACTGAAGCTTTCTTT.

The chain has TRBV9 and TRBJ2-2; 7 bases align to TRBD2. The CDR3 has 16 amino acids. Germline CDR1 and CDR2: SGDLS and YYNGEE. The junction had 6 bases not matched to a gene; V was cut back by 4 bases and J by 0 bases. CDR3 DNA: TGTGCCAGCAGCCCGTATAGCGGGCCGAACACCGGGGAGCTGTTTTTT. Its translation: CASSPYSGPNTGELFF.

This clone was counted once. The CDR3 region is CASSLGTVRETQYF. DNA of the CDR3: TGTGCCAGCAGCTTAGGGACAGTTCGAGAGACCCAGTACTTC. The chain combines TRBV5-6 with TRBJ2-5, with 7 bases lining up with TRBD1. V lost 2 bases and J lost 4; bases outside the gene matches: 5. CDR1 is SGHDT, CDR2 YYEEEE, per germline. The CDR3 contains 14 residues.

The rearrangement links TRBV19 to TRBJ1-1; 8 nucleotides line up with TRBD1. The CDR3 is made up of 15 amino acids. CDR1 and CDR2 (germline): LNHDA, SQIVND (reference sequence). Trimming removed 4 bases from V and 3 bases from J; junction bases left unmatched: 7. CDR3 nucleotide sequence: TGTGCCAGTAGTAGACAGGGGAGAGGGGACACTGAAGCTTTCTTT. As protein: CASSRQGRGDTEAFF.